These 22 T cell receptor beta chains came from one sample sequenced in a study of blood T cells in healthy people across ages (dated by TCRdb to the mid-2010s). The library was generated by 5' RACE. Sequencing was performed on an Illumina HiSeq 2500. The second PCR ran for about 6 to 11 cycles and used a J-beta primer mix along with a sample-barcoded 5' primer. TCRdb reran the public reads through fastp at Q25 and MiXCR, keeping productive beta chains. Rows with one shared CDR3 protein collapse into an entry with the most common genes and DNA. The sample table lists nearly 1 million distinct CDR3 sequences, just over 50% of them with a count of one. Of the sample, 20% to 25% is held by the ten largest clones. The specimen was blood. These receptors were obtained from an older woman in good health.

Turning to this clonotype: A single base separates this from a much larger clone, so it may be a read error. The chain employs TRBV29-1 and TRBJ2-7; TRBD1 or TRBD2 may be the D gene (5 bases each). Germline CDR1 and CDR2: SQVTM and ANQGSEA. The ends were cut back, 0 bases at V and 4 bases at J, with 10 bases in the middle. The CDR3 spans 13 residues. CDR3 nucleotide sequence: TGCAGCGTTGAAGATGGGGGTGGTTACGAGCAGTACTTC. Residues: CSVEDGGGYEQYF.

This chain uses TRBV11-2 with TRBJ1-1; D remains ambiguous. V was cut by 1 base and J by 5 bases, with 11 bases left in between. Looked up from germline, CDR1 is SGHAT and CDR2 is FQNNGV. The CDR3 length is 14 residues. For the CDR3, the DNA is TGTGCCAGCAGCTTAGGTCGAAGCGGGACTGAAGCTTTCTTT. Protein: CASSLGRSGTEAFF.

This clonotype was seen only once. V usage is TRBV7-9 and J usage is TRBJ2-3, with D possibly matching TRBD1 (5 bases). The V gene lost 5 bases and the J gene lost 2 bases, with 17 bases spanning the gap. The CDR3 length is 16 residues. The V gene's germline CDR1 is SEHNR and CDR2 FQNEAQ (reference sequence). This chain's CDR3 is CASSPVGQGPTDTQYF. The CDR3 DNA reads as TGTGCCAGCAGCCCCGTTGGTCAGGGCCCCACAGATACGCAGTATTTT.

The chain uses TRBV3-1 and TRBJ2-7, with D uncertain. With the DNA end fitting TRBJ2-5 better, the J assignment may be wrong. The CDR3 runs to 12 residues. The germline CDR1 and CDR2 sequences are LGHDT and YNNKEL (reference sequence). CDR3 sequence: CASSLITGTQYF. The CDR3 DNA sequence: TGTGCCAGCAGCTTAATCACCGGGACCCAGTACTTC.

The chain has TRBV20-1 and TRBJ2-7, with D perhaps matching TRBD1 (6 bases). Trimming stripped 5 bases from V and 2 bases from J, with 13 bases between. CDR1 is DFQATT and CDR2 is SNEGSKA in the germline V gene (reference sequence). The CDR3 extends over 13 amino acids. DNA for the CDR3: TGCAGTGCTTGGCAGGGGATGACCTACGAGCAGTACTTC. Translating it yields CSAWQGMTYEQYF.

Comment on this clonotype: A much larger clone lies one base from this, so it may be a read error. The V gene is TRBV7-2, the J gene TRBJ2-1; 11 nucleotides line up with TRBD2. Germline CDR1 is SGHTA and CDR2 is FQGNSA. Trimming at V came to 4 bases and at J to 7 bases, leaving 6 bases not matched to a gene. This CDR3 is 15 amino acids long. The CDR3: CTSSSLAGGINEQFF. The DNA of the CDR3 is TGTACCAGCAGCTCCTTAGCGGGAGGGATAAATGAGCAGTTCTTC.

This clonotype was counted only a few times. The CDR3 DNA sequence: TGTGCCAGCAGTGAATCTACTAGCGGGATGTCGACCCAGTACTTC. Its translation is CASSESTSGMSTQYF. The rearrangement joins TRBV25-1 to TRBJ2-7; the match to TRBD2 covers 10 bases. Gene TRBJ2-5 matches the end of the DNA better, so the J call may be wrong. Germline V gene lookup returns CDR1 MGHDK and CDR2 SYGVNS. CDR3 length: 15 residues.

This clonotype appeared a few times. V and J are TRBV20-1 and TRBJ2-4; possible D gene TRBD2, 5 bases. Trimming left V 5 bases short and J 2 bases short, with 16 bases between. Germline loops: CDR1 DFQATT, CDR2 SNEGSKA (reference sequence). CDR3 size: 15 residues. CDR3 in amino acids: CSAGGSPKTKNIQYF. CDR3 in DNA: TGCAGTGCTGGCGGGTCTCCCAAAACCAAAAACATTCAGTACTTC.

Comment on this clonotype: Given a much more abundant clone one base away, this may be a read error. The V gene is TRBV29-1, the J gene TRBJ2-1, with D perhaps TRBD1 (6 bases). Between the trimmed V and J ends, which lost 8 bases and 6 bases, there was a span of 20 bases. The CDR3 has 14 amino acids. Per germline, CDR1 SQVTM and CDR2 ANQGSEA. DNA of the CDR3: TGCAGCACCAAGGCAGGGGATAAGGTCAATGAGCAGTTCTTC. Amino acid sequence: CSTKAGDKVNEQFF.

This clonotype has a handful of counts. The chain recombines TRBV12-3 or TRBV12-4 with TRBJ2-3, with D hard to call. Trimming pared 1 base from V and 6 bases from J, leaving 8 bases between. The CDR3 contains 13 residues. CDR3 nucleotides: TGTGCCAGCAGTTTAGGTGCCAAGGATACGCAGTATTTT. It specifies CASSLGAKDTQYF.

V is TRBV2 and J is TRBJ1-2; D is possibly TRBD1 (6 bases). The germline V and J ends were trimmed by 4 bases and 6 bases, with 18 bases remaining between them. The CDR3 length is 15 residues. Germline loops: CDR1 SNHLY, CDR2 FYNNEI. The CDR3 spells CASSALRQDKNGYTF. Written as DNA, the CDR3 is TGTGCCAGCAGTGCCCTCAGACAGGATAAGAATGGCTACACCTTC.

Concerning this clonotype: Sequence at one end of the junction differs from germline and may be a read error. The V call is TRBV6-5, the J call TRBJ1-2; tentative D call: TRBD1 (5 bases). Germline V gene data show CDR1 as MNHEY and CDR2 as SVGAGI. The CDR3 contains 15 residues. The CDR3 loop is CASSFRGIANYDYTF. Here the CDR3 DNA reads TGTGCCAGCAGTTTTCGGGGGATAGCTAACTATGACTACACCTTC.

This rearrangement joins TRBV12-3 or TRBV12-4 to TRBJ2-3; 9 bases align to TRBD2. The CDR3 has 14 residues. V shed 6 bases, J shed 3 bases, and the junction held 4 bases outside the gene matches. CDR3 sequence: CASRDTSGTDTQYF. CDR3 nucleotide sequence: TGTGCCAGCAGAGATACTAGCGGGACAGATACGCAGTATTTT.

The J gene is TRBJ2-1, the V gene TRBV10-3; a possible D gene is TRBD2 (5 bases). The CDR3 has 15 amino acids. V was clipped by 3 bases and J by 1 base, with 10 bases between them. Germline V gene lookup returns CDR1 ENHRY and CDR2 SYGVKD. The CDR3 loop reads CAISEEGVSYNEQFF. In nucleotides, the CDR3 is TGTGCCATCAGTGAAGAGGGAGTATCCTACAATGAGCAGTTCTTC.

The J gene is TRBJ1-2, the V gene TRBV20-1; perhaps TRBD1 as D (6 bases). The CDR3 runs to 16 residues. Germline V lookup: CDR1 DFQATT, CDR2 SNEGSKA (reference sequence). Trimming stripped 1 base from V and 6 bases from J, with 21 bases between. DNA of the CDR3: TGCAGTGCTAGAGTTATCAGGGGCTTAGGAGAGAATGGCTACACCTTC. It specifies CSARVIRGLGENGYTF.

The chain is built from TRBV19 and TRBJ2-3; D is unresolved. The V gene's germline CDR1 is LNHDA and CDR2 SQIVND (reference sequence). V lost 1 base to trimming and J lost 2 bases, with 7 bases between them. This CDR3 comprises 14 residues. CDR3 residues: CASSIAYATDTQYF. The CDR3 bases are TGTGCCAGTAGTATAGCGTATGCCACAGATACGCAGTATTTT.

This clonotype turned up a few times. The chain couples TRBV28 to TRBJ2-7; tentatively, D is TRBD1 (7 bases). There are 17 residues in the CDR3. V was clipped by 5 bases and J by 3 bases, with 23 bases between them. CDR1 is MDHEN, CDR2 SYDVKM, per germline. The CDR3 loop is CASSPPPVRGAVYEQYF. The CDR3 DNA reads TGTGCCAGCAGTCCTCCCCCCGTCAGGGGGGCAGTCTACGAGCAGTACTTC.

This chain links TRBV12-3 or TRBV12-4 with TRBJ2-1; TRBD1 agrees at 9 bases. The CDR3 is made up of 16 amino acids. J lost 5 bases, V lost 1 base, and 6 bases had no gene match. The CDR3 nucleotides are TGTGCCAGCAGTTTAGGGGGACAGGGAATCAACAATGAGCAGTTCTTC. Protein: CASSLGGQGINNEQFF.

V and J are TRBV27 and TRBJ2-1; tentatively, D is TRBD1 (6 bases). This CDR3 spans 12 amino acids. Trimming pared 9 bases from V and 10 bases from J, leaving 16 bases between. Germline CDR1 MNHEY, CDR2 SMNVEV (reference sequence). In nucleotides, the CDR3 is TGTGCCAGTAGTCAGGGGTTACGGGAGCAGTTCTTC. This translates into CASSQGLREQFF.

The chain couples TRBV20-1 to TRBJ2-3; TRBD1 or TRBD2 may be the D gene (5 bases each). The germline CDR1 and CDR2 sequences are DFQATT and SNEGSKA (reference sequence). The CDR3 totals 11 residues. Trimming took off 5 bases at V and 6 bases at J, with 9 bases between the two ends. CDR3 amino acids: CSALWGDTQYF. Written as DNA, the CDR3 is TGCAGTGCTCTTTGGGGGGATACGCAGTATTTT.

There are a few counts of this clonotype. The chain has TRBV27 and TRBJ2-1; 7 nucleotides agree with TRBD2. Germline-derived CDR1 and CDR2 are MNHEY and SMNVEV (reference sequence). V lost 3 bases to trimming and J lost 1 base; unmatched junction nucleotides: 9. The CDR3 runs 17 residues. The CDR3 DNA follows: TGTGCCAGCAGTTTGACCCCTAGCGGAAGTTCCTACAATGAGCAGTTCTTC. This gives the protein CASSLTPSGSSYNEQFF.

The V and J genes are TRBV29-1 and TRBJ1-1; D ambiguous. The V end was cut by 6 bases, the J end by 0 bases, with 17 bases between. In germline, CDR1 is SQVTM, CDR2 ANQGSEA. This CDR3 is built from 15 residues. The CDR3 nucleotides are TGCAGCGTCCGAGGGTCCTGGGGAGTGAACACTGAAGCTTTCTTT. Its protein product is CSVRGSWGVNTEAFF.